This record looks at one T cell receptor beta chain sequence and its context. The antigen remains undetermined. Germline V gives CDR1 SGHTA, CDR2 FQGNSA. Trimming removed 1 base from V and 5 bases from J, with 13 bases in between. The CDR3 extends over 15 amino acids. Treatment indicated: oral pan-JAK inhibitor, 5-10 mg twice daily. Researchers gathered lesional scalp punch biopsies and peripheral blood from patients with alopecia areata. This sample was taken from a study of CD8+ T cells in alopecia areata. Broader study findings: Normal skin's resident alphabeta T cells are sequenced alongside lesional scalp T cells. Normal scalp had lower clonality than lesional scalp, with alopecia totalis/universalis lesions showing this most strongly.

Reverse transcription of extracted RNA yielded cDNA, which provided the sequencing template. Sequencing was performed with immunoSEQ multiplex PCR; in TCRdb, only in-frame clones are kept and a portion is missing. Of some 220,000 clones in the sample, 50% to 70% were seen once. This sample comprised CD4+ T cells sorted from blood, obtained at week 4, from a patient treated with tofacitinib. This rearrangement joins TRBV7-2 to TRBJ2-3; no reliable D call. The sequence derives from a human donor with alopecia areata. CDR3 nucleotides: TGTGCCAGCAGCTTAGGTTCGGCCTCCCGAGATACGCAGTATTTT. Translated, it gives CASSLGSASRDTQYF.